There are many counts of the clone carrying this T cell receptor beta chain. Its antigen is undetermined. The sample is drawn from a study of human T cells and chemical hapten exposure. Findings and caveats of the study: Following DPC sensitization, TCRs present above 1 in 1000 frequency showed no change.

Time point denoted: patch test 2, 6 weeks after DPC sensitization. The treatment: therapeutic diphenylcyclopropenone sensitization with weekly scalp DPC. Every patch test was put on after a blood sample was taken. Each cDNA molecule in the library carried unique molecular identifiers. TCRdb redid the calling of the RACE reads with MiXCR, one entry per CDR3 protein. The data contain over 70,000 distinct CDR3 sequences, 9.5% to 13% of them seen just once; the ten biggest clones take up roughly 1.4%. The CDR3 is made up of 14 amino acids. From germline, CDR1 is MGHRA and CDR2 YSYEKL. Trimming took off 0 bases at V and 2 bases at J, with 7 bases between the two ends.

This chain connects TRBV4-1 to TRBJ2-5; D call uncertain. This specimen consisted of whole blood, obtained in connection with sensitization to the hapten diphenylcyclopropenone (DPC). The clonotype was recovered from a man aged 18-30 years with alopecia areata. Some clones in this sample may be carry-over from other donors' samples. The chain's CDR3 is CASSQDRNQETQYF. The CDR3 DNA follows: TGCGCCAGCAGCCAAGATAGGAATCAAGAGACCCAGTACTTC.